This TCR beta chain emerged from a study of CD8+CD57+ T cells in acquired aplastic anemia. Study at large: The average for DNA from sorted CD4+ and CD8+ cells was 2.5 to 4 ug.

Looked up from germline, CDR1 is MGHDK and CDR2 is SYGVNS. The junction had 9 bases not matched to a gene; V was cut back by 6 bases and J by 9 bases. This CDR3 spans 14 amino acids. Sequenced patients had shown CD8+CD57+ cell expansion by flow cytometry. Patients were treatment-naive when blood was sampled. TCR beta VDJ and CDR3 profiles were obtained from a genomic DNA template. In TCRdb, the reads were re-called with MiXCR into one record per CDR3 protein. The sample has hundreds of thousands of distinct CDR3 sequences; roughly 34% are singletons. This clonotype was recorded once. Its matching antigen is unknown. Findings and limits, study-wide: Researchers report that fewer than 35 CD8+ CDR3 sequences appeared in both patients and controls. A significant difference in CD8+ Simpson's diversity between patients and controls was not found.

The V gene is TRBV25-1, the J gene TRBJ2-1; 9 nucleotides align to TRBD1. The sequence came from a human donor with aplastic anemia. The sequenced material came from sorted CD4+, CD8+, or CD8+CD57+ T cells (not recorded which) from PBMCs. The CDR3, as DNA: TGTGCCAGCAGACGGGGACAGGGTTCGAGTGAGCAGTTCTTC. Translated: CASRRGQGSSEQFF. The whole variable domain, remainder taken from reference TRBV25-1 and TRBJ2-1, is EADIYQTPRYLVIGTGKKITLECSQTMGHDKMYWYQQDPGMELHLIHYSYGVNSTEKGDLSSESTVSRIRTEHFPLTLESARPSHTSQYLCASRRGQGSSEQFFGPGTRLTVL.